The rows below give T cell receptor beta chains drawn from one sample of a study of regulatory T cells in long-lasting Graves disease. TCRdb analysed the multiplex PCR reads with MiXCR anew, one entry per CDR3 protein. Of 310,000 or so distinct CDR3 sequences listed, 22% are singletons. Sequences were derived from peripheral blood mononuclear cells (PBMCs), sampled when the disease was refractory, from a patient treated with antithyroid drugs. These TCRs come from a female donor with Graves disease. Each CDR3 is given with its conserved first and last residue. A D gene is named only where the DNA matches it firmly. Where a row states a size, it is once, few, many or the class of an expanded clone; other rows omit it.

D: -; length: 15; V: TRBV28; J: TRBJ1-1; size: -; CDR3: CASSLSIGPNTEAFF; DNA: TGTGCCAGCAGTTTATCCATAGGGCCGAACACTGAAGCTTTCTTT
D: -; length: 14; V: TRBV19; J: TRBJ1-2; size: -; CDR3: CASSPVDWDYGYTF; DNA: TGTGCCAGTAGTCCCGTGGACTGGGACTATGGCTACACCTTC
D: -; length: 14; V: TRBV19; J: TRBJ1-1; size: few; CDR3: CASSILAASMEAFF; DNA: TGTGCCAGTAGTATACTAGCGGCGAGTATGGAAGCTTTCTTT
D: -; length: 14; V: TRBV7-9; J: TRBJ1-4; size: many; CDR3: CASSRGDLSEKLFF; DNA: TGTGCCAGCAGCCGAGGTGACCTGAGTGAAAAACTGTTTTTT
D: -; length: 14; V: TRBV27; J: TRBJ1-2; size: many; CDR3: CASARGGQHYGYTF; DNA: TGTGCCAGCGCACGGGGGGGGCAGCACTATGGCTACACCTTC
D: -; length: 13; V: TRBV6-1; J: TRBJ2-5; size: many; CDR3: CASGSQQQETQYF; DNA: TGTGCCAGCGGGTCGCAACAGCAAGAGACCCAGTACTTC
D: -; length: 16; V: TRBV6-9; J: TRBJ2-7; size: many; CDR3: CASSYSARAGHYEQYF; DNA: TGTGCCAGCAGTTACTCCGCCAGGGCGGGGCACTACGAGCAGTACTTC
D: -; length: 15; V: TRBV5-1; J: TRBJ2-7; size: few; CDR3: CASSLISGGSYEQYF; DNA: TGCGCCAGCAGCTTGATAAGCGGAGGTTCCTACGAGCAGTACTTC
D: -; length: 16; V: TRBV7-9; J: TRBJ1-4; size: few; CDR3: CASSLAQTATNEKLFF; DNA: TGTGCCAGCAGCTTAGCCCAGACAGCAACTAATGAAAAACTGTTTTTT
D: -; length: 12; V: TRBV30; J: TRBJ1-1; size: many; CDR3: CAWSGQNTEAFF; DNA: TGTGCCTGGAGTGGGCAGAACACTGAAGCTTTCTTT
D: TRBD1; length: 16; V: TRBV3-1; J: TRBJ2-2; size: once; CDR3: CASSQEGQGRDGELFF; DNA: TGTGCCAGCAGCCAAGAAGGACAGGGAAGGGACGGGGAGCTGTTTTTT
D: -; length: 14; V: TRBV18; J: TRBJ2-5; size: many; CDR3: CASSPGDRKETQYF; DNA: TGTGCCAGCTCACCAGGGGATAGGAAAGAGACCCAGTACTTC
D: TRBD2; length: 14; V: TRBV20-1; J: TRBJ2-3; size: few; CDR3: CSARTSGSTDTQYF; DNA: TGCAGTGCTCGGACTAGCGGGAGCACAGATACGCAGTATTTT
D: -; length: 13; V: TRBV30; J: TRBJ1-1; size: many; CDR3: CAWSEGYNTEAFF; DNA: TGTGCCTGGAGTGAGGGGTATAACACTGAAGCTTTCTTT
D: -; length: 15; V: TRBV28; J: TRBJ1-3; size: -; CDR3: CASSSPTSSGNTIYF; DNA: TGTGCCAGCAGTTCACCTACAAGCTCTGGAAACACCATATATTTT
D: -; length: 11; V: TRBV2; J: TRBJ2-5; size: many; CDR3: CANRVQETQYF; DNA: TGTGCCAACAGGGTCCAAGAGACCCAGTACTTC
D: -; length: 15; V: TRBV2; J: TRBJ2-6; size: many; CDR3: CADGGGGSGANVLTF; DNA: TGTGCCGACGGAGGGGGAGGCTCTGGGGCCAACGTCCTGACTTTC
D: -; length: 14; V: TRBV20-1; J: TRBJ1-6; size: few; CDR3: CSARAGTLNSPLHF; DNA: TGCAGTGCTAGAGCAGGGACCCTTAATTCACCCCTCCACTTT
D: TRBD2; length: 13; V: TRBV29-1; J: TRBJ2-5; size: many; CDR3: CSVAGGHQETQYF; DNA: TGCAGCGTTGCGGGAGGGCACCAAGAGACCCAGTACTTC
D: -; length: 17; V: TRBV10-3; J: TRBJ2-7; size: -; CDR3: CAISGIRTESPSYEQYF; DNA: TGTGCCATCAGTGGCATTCGGACGGAGAGTCCCTCCTACGAGCAGTACTTC
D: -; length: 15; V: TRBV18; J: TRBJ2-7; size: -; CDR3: CASAYRGGGRDEQYF; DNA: TGTGCCAGCGCGTACAGGGGCGGAGGGCGGGACGAGCAGTACTTC
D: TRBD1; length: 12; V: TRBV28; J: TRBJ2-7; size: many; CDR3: CASSRGLDEQYF; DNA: TGTGCCAGCAGCAGGGGGCTGGACGAGCAGTACTTC
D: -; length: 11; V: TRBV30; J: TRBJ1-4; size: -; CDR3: CAWRGGEKLFF; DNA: TGTGCCTGGAGAGGGGGTGAAAAACTGTTTTTT
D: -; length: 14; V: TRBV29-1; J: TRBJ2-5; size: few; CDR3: CSVEVGGYQETQYF; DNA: TGCAGCGTTGAAGTTGGGGGGTACCAAGAGACCCAGTACTTC
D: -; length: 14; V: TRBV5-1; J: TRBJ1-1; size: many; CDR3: CASSPREGRTEAFF; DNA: TGCGCCAGCAGCCCGAGGGAGGGGAGGACTGAAGCTTTCTTT
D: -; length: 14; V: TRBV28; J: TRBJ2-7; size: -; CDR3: CASSLGPVGYEQYF; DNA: TGTGCCAGCAGTTTGGGCCCCGTGGGCTACGAGCAGTACTTC
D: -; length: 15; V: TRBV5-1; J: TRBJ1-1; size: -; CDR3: CTSSLQVDRLAEAFF; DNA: TGCACCAGCAGCTTGCAAGTCGACAGGTTGGCTGAAGCTTTCTTT
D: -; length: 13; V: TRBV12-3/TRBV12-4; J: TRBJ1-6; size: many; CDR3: CASSLGQTTPLHF; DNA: TGTGCCAGCAGTTTAGGGCAGACTACTCCCCTCCACTTT
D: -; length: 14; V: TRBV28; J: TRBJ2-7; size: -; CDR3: CATSRGGGGYEQYF; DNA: TGTGCCACCTCACGGGGAGGTGGTGGCTACGAGCAGTACTTC
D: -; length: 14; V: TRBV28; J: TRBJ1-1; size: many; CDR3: CASSLSRVNTEAFF; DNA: TGTGCCAGCAGCTTGTCCAGGGTGAACACTGAAGCTTTCTTT
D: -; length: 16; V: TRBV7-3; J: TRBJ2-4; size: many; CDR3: CASSRTPERAKNIQYF; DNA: TGTGCCAGCAGCCGCACCCCAGAGAGGGCCAAAAACATTCAGTACTTC
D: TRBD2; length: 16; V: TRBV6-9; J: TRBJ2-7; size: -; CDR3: CASSSQRLAGSYEQYF; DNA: TGTGCCAGCAGTTCCCAGCGGCTAGCGGGGTCCTACGAGCAGTACTTC
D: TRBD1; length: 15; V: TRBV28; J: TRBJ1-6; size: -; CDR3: CASRITTGENSPLHF; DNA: TGTGCCAGCAGAATTACAACAGGGGAAAATTCACCCCTCCACTTT
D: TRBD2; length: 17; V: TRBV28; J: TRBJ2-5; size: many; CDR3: CASQRLAGVSVQETQYF; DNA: TGTGCCAGTCAACGACTAGCGGGAGTCTCCGTCCAAGAGACCCAGTACTTC
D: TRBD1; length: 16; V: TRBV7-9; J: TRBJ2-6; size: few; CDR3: CASSPRQGEGANVLTF; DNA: TGTGCCAGCAGCCCGAGACAGGGAGAAGGGGCCAACGTCCTGACTTTC
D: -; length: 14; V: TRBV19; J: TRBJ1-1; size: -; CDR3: CASSINPRRTEAFF; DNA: TGTGCCAGTAGTATTAACCCCCGGAGAACTGAAGCTTTCTTT
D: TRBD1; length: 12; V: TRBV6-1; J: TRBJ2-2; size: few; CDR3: CASTRGPGELFF; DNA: TGTGCCAGCACCAGGGGGCCCGGGGAGCTGTTTTTT
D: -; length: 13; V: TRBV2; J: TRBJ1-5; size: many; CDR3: CASTGGGGGAQHF; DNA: TGTGCCAGCACCGGTGGGGGGGGGGGAGCCCAGCATTTT
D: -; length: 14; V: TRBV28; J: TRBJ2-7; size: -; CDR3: CASISELATYEQYF; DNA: TGTGCCAGCATCTCGGAGCTAGCTACCTACGAGCAGTACTTC
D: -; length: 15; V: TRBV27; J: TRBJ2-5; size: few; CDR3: CASSSVRGFQETQYF; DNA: TGTGCCAGCAGTTCTGTCCGAGGTTTCCAAGAGACCCAGTACTTC
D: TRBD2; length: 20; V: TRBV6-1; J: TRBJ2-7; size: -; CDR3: CASSGAWGPRTSGATYEQYF; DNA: TGTGCCAGCAGTGGAGCCTGGGGGCCAAGGACTAGCGGGGCCACCTACGAGCAGTACTTC
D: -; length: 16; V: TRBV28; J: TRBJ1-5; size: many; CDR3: CASSLLGRRSNQPQHF; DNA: TGTGCCAGCAGTTTATTAGGGCGACGTAGCAATCAGCCCCAGCATTTT
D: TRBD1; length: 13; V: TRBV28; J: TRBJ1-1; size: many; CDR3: CASKGAVNTEAFF; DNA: TGTGCCAGCAAGGGGGCCGTGAACACTGAAGCTTTCTTT
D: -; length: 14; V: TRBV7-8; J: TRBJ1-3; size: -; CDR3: CASSPDPSGNTIYF; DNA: TGTGCCAGCAGCCCTGACCCCTCTGGAAACACCATATATTTT
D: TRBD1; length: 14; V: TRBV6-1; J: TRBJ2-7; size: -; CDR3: CASREQGARYEQYF; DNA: TGTGCCAGCAGGGAACAGGGGGCGCGGTACGAGCAGTACTTC
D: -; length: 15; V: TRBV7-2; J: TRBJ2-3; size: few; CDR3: CASSQDSSRTDTQYF; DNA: TGTGCCAGCAGCCAAGACTCGAGCCGCACAGATACGCAGTATTTT
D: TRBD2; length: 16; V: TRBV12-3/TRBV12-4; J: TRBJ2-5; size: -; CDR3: CASSFVLAGEEETQYF; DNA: TGTGCCAGCAGTTTTGTTCTAGCGGGAGAGGAGGAGACCCAGTACTTC
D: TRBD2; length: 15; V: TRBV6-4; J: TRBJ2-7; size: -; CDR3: CASSAFPTSADEQYF; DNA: TGTGCCAGCAGTGCATTCCCTACTAGCGCCGACGAGCAGTACTTC
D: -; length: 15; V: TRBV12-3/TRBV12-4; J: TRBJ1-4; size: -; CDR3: CASNQEPGGNEKLFF; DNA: TGTGCCAGCAACCAAGAACCGGGAGGCAATGAAAAACTGTTTTTT
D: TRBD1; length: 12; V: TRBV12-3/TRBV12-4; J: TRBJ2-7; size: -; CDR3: CASSLGQREQYF; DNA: TGTGCCAGCAGTTTGGGACAGCGCGAGCAGTACTTC
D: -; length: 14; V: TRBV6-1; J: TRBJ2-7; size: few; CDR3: CASSVIDSAYEQYF; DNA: TGTGCCAGCAGTGTCATAGACAGTGCCTACGAGCAGTACTTC
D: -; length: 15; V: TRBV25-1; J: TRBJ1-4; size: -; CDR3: CASSGWETTNEKLFF; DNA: TGTGCCAGCAGTGGGTGGGAAACAACTAATGAAAAACTGTTTTTT
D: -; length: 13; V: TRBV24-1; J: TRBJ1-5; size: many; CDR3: CATSELLNQPQHF; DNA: TGTGCCACCAGTGAACTCCTAAATCAGCCCCAGCATTTT